This TCR beta chain was profiled in a study of early T cells in non-severe SARS-CoV-2 infection. Overall study: Chains were not paired, and sequencing was done on bulk RNA from unsorted whole blood.

Study outcomes and limitations: Matching with VDJdb favored anti-spike CD8 responses (missing private and CD4 specificities).

The CDR3 is made up of 15 amino acids. Per the germline V gene, CDR1 is SGHNT and CDR2 is YYREEE (reference sequence). V trimming: 1 base; J trimming: 4 bases; junction bases outside the gene matches: 7. Unique molecular identifiers (one per individual cDNA molecule) were attached. From the 5' RACE reads, TCRdb called clonotypes with MiXCR, one entry per CDR3 protein. The table lists 40,000 to 55,000 distinct CDR3 sequences, roughly an eighth of them singletons. This clonotype has a count of ten or more. Its target is unknown. The sequence derives from an adult who was a healthcare worker with PCR-confirmed SARS-CoV-2 infection or an uninfected control (not recorded which). Sequencing was performed on whole blood. This chain joins TRBV5-4 and TRBJ2-7; 8 bases are shared with TRBD2. CDR3 sequence (DNA): TGTGCCAGCAGCTTGAAACTAGCGGAGGGGTACGAGCAGTACTTC. Protein: CASSLKLAEGYEQYF.